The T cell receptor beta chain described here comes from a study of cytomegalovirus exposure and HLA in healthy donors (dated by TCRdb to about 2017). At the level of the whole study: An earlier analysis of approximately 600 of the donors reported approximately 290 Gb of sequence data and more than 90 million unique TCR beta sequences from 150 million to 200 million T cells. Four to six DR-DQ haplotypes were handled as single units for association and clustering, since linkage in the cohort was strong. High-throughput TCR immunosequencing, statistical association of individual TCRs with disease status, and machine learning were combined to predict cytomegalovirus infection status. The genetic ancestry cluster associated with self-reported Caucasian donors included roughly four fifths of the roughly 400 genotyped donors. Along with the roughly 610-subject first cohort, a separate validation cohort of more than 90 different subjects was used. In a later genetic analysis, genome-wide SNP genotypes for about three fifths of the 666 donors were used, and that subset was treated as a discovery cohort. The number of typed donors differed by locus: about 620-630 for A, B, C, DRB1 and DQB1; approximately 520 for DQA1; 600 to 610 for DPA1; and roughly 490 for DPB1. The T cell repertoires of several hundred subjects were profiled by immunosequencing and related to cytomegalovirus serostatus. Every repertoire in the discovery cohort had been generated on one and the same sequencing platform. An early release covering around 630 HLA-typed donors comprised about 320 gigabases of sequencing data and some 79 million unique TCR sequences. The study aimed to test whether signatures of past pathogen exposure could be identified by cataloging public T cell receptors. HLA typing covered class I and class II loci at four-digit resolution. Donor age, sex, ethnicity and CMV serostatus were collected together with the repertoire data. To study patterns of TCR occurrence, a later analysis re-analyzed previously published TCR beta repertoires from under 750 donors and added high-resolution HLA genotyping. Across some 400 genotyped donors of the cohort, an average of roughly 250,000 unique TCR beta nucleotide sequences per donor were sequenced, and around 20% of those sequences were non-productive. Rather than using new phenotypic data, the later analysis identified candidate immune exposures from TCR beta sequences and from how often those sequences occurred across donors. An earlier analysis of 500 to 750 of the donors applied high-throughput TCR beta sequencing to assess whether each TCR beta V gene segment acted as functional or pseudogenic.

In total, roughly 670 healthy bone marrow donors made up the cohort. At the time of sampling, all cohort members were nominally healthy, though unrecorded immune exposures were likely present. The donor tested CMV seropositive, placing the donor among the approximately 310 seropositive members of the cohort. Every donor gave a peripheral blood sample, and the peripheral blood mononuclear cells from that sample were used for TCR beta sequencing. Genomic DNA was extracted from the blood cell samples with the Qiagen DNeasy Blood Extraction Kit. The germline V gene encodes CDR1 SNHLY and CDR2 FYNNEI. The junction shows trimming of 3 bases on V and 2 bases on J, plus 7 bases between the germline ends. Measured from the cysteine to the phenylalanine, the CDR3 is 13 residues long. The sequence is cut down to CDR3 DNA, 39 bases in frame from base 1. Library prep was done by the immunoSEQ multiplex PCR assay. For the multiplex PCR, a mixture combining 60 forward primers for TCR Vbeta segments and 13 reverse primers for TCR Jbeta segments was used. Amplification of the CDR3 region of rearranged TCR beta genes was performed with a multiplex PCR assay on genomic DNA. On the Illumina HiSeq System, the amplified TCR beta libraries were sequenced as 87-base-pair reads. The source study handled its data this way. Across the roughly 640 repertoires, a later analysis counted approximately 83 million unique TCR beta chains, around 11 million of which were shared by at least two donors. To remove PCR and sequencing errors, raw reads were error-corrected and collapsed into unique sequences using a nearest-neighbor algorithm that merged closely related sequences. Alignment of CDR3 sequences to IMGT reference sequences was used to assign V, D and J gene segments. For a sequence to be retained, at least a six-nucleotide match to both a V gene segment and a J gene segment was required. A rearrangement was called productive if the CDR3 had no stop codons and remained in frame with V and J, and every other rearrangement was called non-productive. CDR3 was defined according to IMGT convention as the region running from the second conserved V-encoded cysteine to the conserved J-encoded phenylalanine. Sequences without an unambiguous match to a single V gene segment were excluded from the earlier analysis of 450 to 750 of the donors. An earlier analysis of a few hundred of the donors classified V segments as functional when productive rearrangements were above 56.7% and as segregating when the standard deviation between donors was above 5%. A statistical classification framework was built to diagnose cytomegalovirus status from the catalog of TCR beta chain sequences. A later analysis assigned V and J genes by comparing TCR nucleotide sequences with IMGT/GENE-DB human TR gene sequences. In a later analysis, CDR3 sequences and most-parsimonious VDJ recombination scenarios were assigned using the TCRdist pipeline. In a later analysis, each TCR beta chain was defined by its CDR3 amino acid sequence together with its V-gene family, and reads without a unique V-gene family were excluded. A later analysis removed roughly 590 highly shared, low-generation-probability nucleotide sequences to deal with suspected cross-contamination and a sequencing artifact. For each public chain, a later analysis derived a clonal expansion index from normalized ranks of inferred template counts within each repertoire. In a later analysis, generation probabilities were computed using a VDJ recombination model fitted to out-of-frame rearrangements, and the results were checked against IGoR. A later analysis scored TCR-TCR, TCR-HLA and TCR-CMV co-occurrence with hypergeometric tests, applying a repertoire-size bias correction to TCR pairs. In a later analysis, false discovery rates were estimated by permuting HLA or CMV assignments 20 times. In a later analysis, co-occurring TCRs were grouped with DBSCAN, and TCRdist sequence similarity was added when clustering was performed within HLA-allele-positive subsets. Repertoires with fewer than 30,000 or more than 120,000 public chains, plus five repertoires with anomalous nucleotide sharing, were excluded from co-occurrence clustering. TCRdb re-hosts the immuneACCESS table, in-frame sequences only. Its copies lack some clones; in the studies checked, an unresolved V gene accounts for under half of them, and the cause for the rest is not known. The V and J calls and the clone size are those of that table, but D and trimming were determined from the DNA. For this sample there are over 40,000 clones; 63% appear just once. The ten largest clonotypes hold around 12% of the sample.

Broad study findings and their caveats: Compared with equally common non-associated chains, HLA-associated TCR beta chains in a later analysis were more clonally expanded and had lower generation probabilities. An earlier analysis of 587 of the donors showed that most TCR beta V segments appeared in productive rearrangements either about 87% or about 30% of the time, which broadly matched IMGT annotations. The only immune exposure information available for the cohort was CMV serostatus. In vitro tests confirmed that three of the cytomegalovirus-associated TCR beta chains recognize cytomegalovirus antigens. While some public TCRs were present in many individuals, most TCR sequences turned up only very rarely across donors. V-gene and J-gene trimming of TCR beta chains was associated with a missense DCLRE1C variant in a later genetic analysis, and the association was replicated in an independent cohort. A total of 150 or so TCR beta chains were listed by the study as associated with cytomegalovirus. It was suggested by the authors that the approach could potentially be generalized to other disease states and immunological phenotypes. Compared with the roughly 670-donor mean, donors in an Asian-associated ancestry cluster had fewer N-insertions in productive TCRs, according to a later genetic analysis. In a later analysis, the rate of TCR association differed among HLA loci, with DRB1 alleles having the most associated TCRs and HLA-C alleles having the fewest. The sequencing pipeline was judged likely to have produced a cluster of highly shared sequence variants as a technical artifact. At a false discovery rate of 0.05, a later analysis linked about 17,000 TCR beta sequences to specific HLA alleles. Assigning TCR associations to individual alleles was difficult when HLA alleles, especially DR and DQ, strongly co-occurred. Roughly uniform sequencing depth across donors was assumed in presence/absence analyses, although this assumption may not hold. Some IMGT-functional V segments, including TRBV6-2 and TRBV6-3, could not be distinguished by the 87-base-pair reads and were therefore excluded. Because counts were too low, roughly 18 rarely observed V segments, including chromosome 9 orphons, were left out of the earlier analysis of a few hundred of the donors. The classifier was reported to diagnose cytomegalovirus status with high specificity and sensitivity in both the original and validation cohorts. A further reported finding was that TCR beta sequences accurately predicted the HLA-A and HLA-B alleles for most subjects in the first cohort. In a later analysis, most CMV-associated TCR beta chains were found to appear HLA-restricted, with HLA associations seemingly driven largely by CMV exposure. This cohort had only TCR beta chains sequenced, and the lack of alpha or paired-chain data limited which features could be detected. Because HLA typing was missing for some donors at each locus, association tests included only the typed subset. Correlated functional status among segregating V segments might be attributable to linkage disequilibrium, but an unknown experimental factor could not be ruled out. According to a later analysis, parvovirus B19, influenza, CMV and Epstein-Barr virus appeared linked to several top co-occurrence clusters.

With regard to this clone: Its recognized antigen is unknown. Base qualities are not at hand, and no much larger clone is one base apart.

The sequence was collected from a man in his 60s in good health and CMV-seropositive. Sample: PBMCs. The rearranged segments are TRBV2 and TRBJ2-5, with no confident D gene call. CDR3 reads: CASSDGRQETQYF. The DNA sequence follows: TGTGCCAGCAGTGATGGCAGGCAAGAGACCCAGTACTTC.